These 26 T cell receptor beta chains were all obtained from the same sample, sequenced in a study of blood T cell repertoires in COVID-19. Repertoires were generated with immunoSEQ multiplex PCR, while TCRdb's copy carries only in-frame clones and drops some. Of 150,000 to 200,000 clones listed, less than 90% are singletons. Sequences were obtained from peripheral blood. The receptors were sampled from a man between 65 and 85 years old with active or convalescent COVID-19.

This chain joins TRBV28 and TRBJ1-2; no firm D call. The CDR3 is 11 amino acids. Trimming cost V 10 bases and J 1 base, with 7 bases left between them. Germline lookup yields CDR1 MDHEN and CDR2 SYDVKM. CDR3 DNA: TGTGCCACCAGGAGTAACTATGGCTACACCTTC. Its translation: CATRSNYGYTF.

V usage is TRBV6-6 and J usage is TRBJ1-6, with TRBD1 matching 8 bases. CDR3 length: 15 residues. Germline V gene lookup returns CDR1 MNHNY and CDR2 SVGAGI (reference sequence). Germline trimming cut 2 bases from V and 9 bases from J; bases unmatched to any gene: 6. CDR3 in amino acids: CASSYQGADGSPLHF. The CDR3 nucleotides are TGTGCCAGCAGTTACCAGGGGGCAGATGGTTCACCCCTCCACTTT.

This clone has more than one count but fewer than ten. The chain recombines TRBV5-4 with TRBJ1-2; 8 nucleotides agree with TRBD1. Trimming cost V 4 bases and J 3 bases; bases outside gene matches: 8. The CDR3 extends over 15 amino acids. The germline V gene has CDR1 SGHNT and CDR2 YYREEE (reference sequence). CDR3 coding DNA: TGTGCCAGCAGCATTCCGGGACAGGTCGACTATGGCTACACCTTC. Encoded protein: CASSIPGQVDYGYTF.

The J gene is TRBJ1-4, the V gene TRBV28; D not resolved. The V gene lost 4 bases and the J gene lost 0 bases, with 12 bases spanning the gap. There are 16 residues in the CDR3. CDR1 is MDHEN and CDR2 is SYDVKM in the germline V gene. The CDR3: CASSSPSGTTNEKLFF. The CDR3 DNA reads as TGTGCCAGCAGTTCCCCCTCGGGAACAACTAATGAAAAACTGTTTTTT.

The chain uses TRBV28 and TRBJ2-6; D is ambiguous. Germline CDR1 and CDR2: MDHEN and SYDVKM. Trimming left V 6 bases short and J 3 bases short, with 6 bases between. The CDR3 runs to 13 residues. CDR3 sequence (DNA): TGTGCCAGCAGAAACAGTGGGGCCAACGTCCTGACTTTC. The encoded protein is CASRNSGANVLTF.

The chain combines TRBV15 with TRBJ1-1, with D perhaps matching TRBD1 (5 bases). Trimming shortened V by 4 bases and J by 3 bases, and 12 bases separated the two germline ends. CDR3 size: 14 residues. Looked up from germline, CDR1 is LNHNV and CDR2 is YYDKDF (reference sequence). The CDR3 reads CATSKPTVHTEAFF. The CDR3 DNA follows: TGTGCCACCAGCAAACCGACAGTGCACACTGAAGCTTTCTTT.

This clone has a single count. This chain uses TRBV15 with TRBJ1-2; D is ambiguous. The CDR3 has 13 residues. The germline V gene encodes CDR1 LNHNV and CDR2 YYDKDF (reference sequence). V lost 1 base and J 5 bases, leaving 8 bases between the germline ends. The CDR3 nucleotides are TGTGCCACCAGCAGAGGAGAGGGATATGGCTACACCTTC. It translates to CATSRGEGYGYTF.

V and J are TRBV5-6 and TRBJ2-7; weak D call: TRBD1 (6 bases). Per germline, CDR1 SGHDT and CDR2 YYEEEE. This CDR3 spans 15 amino acids. Trimming stripped 0 bases from V and 0 bases from J, with 10 bases between. CDR3 sequence reads: CASSLGQVTSYEQYF. Here the CDR3 DNA reads TGTGCCAGCAGCTTGGGACAGGTGACCTCCTACGAGCAGTACTTC.

CDR3 DNA: TGTGCCAGCAGCAGGACTAGCGGGGCCTACGAGCAGTACTTC. Its protein product is CASSRTSGAYEQYF. The V and J genes are TRBV7-2 and TRBJ2-7; 12 nucleotides agree with TRBD2. The CDR3 is 14 amino acids. Trimming at V came to 5 bases and at J to 2 bases, leaving 1 base not matched to a gene. Germline CDR1 SGHTA, CDR2 FQGNSA.

This chain joins TRBV19 and TRBJ1-1; 7 nucleotides match TRBD1. CDR1 is LNHDA and CDR2 is SQIVND in the germline V gene (reference sequence). Trimming at V came to 7 bases and at J to 1 base, leaving 9 bases not matched to a gene. The CDR3 length is 15 residues. The CDR3 DNA reads as TGTGCCAGTAAGTACCTGGGACAGTCGAACACTGAAGCTTTCTTT. Its protein is CASKYLGQSNTEAFF.

The chain couples TRBV24-1 to TRBJ2-1; D is possibly TRBD1 (6 bases). CDR3 length equals 15 residues. The germline V gene has CDR1 KGHDR and CDR2 SFDVKD. The V gene lost 4 bases and the J gene lost 0 bases, with 9 bases spanning the gap. For the CDR3, the DNA is TGTGCCACCAGTGACGGGACAAGCTCCTACAATGAGCAGTTCTTC. Translating gives CATSDGTSSYNEQFF.

The chain is built from TRBV18 and TRBJ1-3, with D unclear. Trimming took off 0 bases at V and 0 bases at J, with 9 bases between the two ends. The CDR3 is 16 amino acids. In germline, CDR1 is KGHSH, CDR2 LQKENI. In nucleotides, the CDR3 is TGTGCCAGCTCACCACCGTCGACAACCTCTGGAAACACCATATATTTT. Protein: CASSPPSTTSGNTIYF. Together with reference TRBV18 and TRBJ1-3, the CDR3 gives the full variable domain: NAGVMQNPRHLVRRRGQEARLRCSPMKGHSHVYWYRQLPEEGLKFMVYLQKENIIDESGMPKERFSAEFPKEGPSILRIQQVVRGDSAAYFCASSPPSTTSGNTIYFGEGSWLTVV.

The J gene is TRBJ1-2, the V gene TRBV18, with D unclear. Trimming stripped 6 bases from V and 14 bases from J, with 22 bases between. From germline, CDR1 is KGHSH and CDR2 LQKENI. The CDR3 contains 13 residues. In nucleotides, the CDR3 is TGTGCCAGCTCCCAGCGAGTTTTCTTTGGAGTAACCTTC. Translating it yields CASSQRVFFGVTF.

V and J are TRBV7-9 and TRBJ2-3, with 7 positions matching TRBD2. This CDR3 spans 17 amino acids. Per the germline V gene, CDR1 is SEHNR and CDR2 is FQNEAQ (reference sequence). The V gene end was trimmed by 1 base and the J gene end by 0 bases; junction bases not matched to a gene: 7. This CDR3 is CASSLVAGVWSTDTQYF. CDR3 in DNA: TGTGCCAGCAGCTTAGTGGCGGGAGTGTGGAGCACAGATACGCAGTATTTT. The variable domain in full, completed from reference TRBV7-9 and TRBJ2-3, reads DTGVSQNPRHKITKRGQNVTFRCDPISEHNRLYWYRQTLGQGPEFLTYFQNEAQLEKSRLLSDRFSAERPKGSFSTLEIQRTEQGDSAMYLCASSLVAGVWSTDTQYFGPGTRLTVL.

This chain uses TRBV6-2 or TRBV6-3 with TRBJ2-5; TRBD1 matches 7 bases. Germline-derived CDR1 and CDR2 are MNHEY and SVGEGT. This CDR3 region has 13 residues. With 6 bases clipped from V and 2 bases from J, the junction kept 3 bases outside the gene matches. The CDR3 bases are TGTGCCAGCAGCCGACAGGGACAAGAGACCCAGTACTTC. Amino acid sequence: CASSRQGQETQYF.

This clone was seen only once. The genes are TRBV4-1 and TRBJ2-7, with TRBD2 matching over 11 bases. Germline V gene lookup returns CDR1 MGHRA and CDR2 YSYEKL. This CDR3 region has 16 residues. The J segment lost 2 bases and the V segment lost 0 bases, leaving 3 bases of the junction unmatched. The CDR3 sequence is CASSQENSGRAYEQYF. The CDR3 DNA reads as TGCGCCAGCAGCCAAGAAAATAGCGGGAGGGCCTACGAGCAGTACTTC.

This rearrangement joins TRBV20-1 to TRBJ1-5; D might be TRBD1 (6 bases). Between the trimmed V and J ends, which lost 6 bases and 0 bases, there was a span of 27 bases. This CDR3 is built from 19 residues. Germline-derived CDR1 and CDR2 are DFQATT and SNEGSKA (reference sequence). CDR3 loop: CSASRFTGQSRHSNQPQHF. The CDR3 region has the DNA TGCAGTGCCAGTCGTTTCACAGGGCAGAGCAGACATAGCAATCAGCCCCAGCATTTT.

V is TRBV10-1 and J is TRBJ1-6, with 7 bases that match TRBD1. CDR1 is WNHNN, CDR2 SYGVQD, per germline (reference sequence). The CDR3 sequence is 15 residues long. After removal of 0 bases from V and 10 bases from J, the junction contained 6 bases not matched to a gene. Here the CDR3 reads CASSESTGKGSPLHF. Here the CDR3 DNA reads TGCGCCAGCAGTGAGTCGACAGGGAAGGGCTCACCCCTCCACTTT.

CDR3 amino acids: CASSEWEGANVLTF. The CDR3 DNA reads TGTGCCAGCAGTGAGTGGGAGGGGGCCAACGTCCTGACTTTC. This rearrangement joins TRBV6-2 or TRBV6-3 to TRBJ2-6; perhaps TRBD2 as D (5 bases). The CDR3 covers 14 residues. CDR1 and CDR2 (germline): MNHEY, SVGEGT. Trimming stripped 5 bases from V and 4 bases from J, with 9 bases between.

This chain connects TRBV28 to TRBJ1-5; D gene ambiguous. The V end was cut by 8 bases, the J end by 0 bases, with 5 bases between. Germline CDR1 is MDHEN and CDR2 is SYDVKM. The CDR3 is 12 residues long. The chain's CDR3 is CASHYSNQPQHF. For the CDR3, the DNA is TGTGCCAGCCACTATAGCAATCAGCCCCAGCATTTT.

The J gene is TRBJ1-4, the V gene TRBV5-4, with TRBD1 as a possible D gene (6 bases). The germline V gene has CDR1 SGHNT and CDR2 YYREEE (reference sequence). Trimming left V 0 bases short and J 0 bases short, with 9 bases between. CDR3 size: 16 residues. The CDR3 coding sequence is TGTGCCAGCAGCTTGGGGGGGACAACAACTAATGAAAAACTGTTTTTT. This codes for CASSLGGTTTNEKLFF.

This clone was counted only a few times. The chain employs TRBV3-1 (or the pseudogene TRBV3-2) and TRBJ2-7, with D possibly TRBD1 on 6 matching bases. This CDR3 region has 16 residues. The ends were cut back, 2 bases at V and 1 base at J, with 15 bases in the middle. The germline V gene has CDR1 LGHDT and CDR2 YNNKEL (reference sequence). Here the CDR3 DNA reads TGTGCCAGCAGCCAAACAACCTGGACAGCATCCTACGAGCAGTACTTC. This sequence encodes CASSQTTWTASYEQYF.

This clone was detected only once. The chain joins TRBV5-1 to TRBJ2-1; the match to TRBD1 covers 10 bases. The CDR3 totals 18 residues. Germline CDR1 reads SGHRS; CDR2 reads YFSETQ. The V segment lost 1 base and the J segment 2 bases; nucleotides outside the gene matches: 9. The CDR3 DNA is TGCGCCAGCAGCTTGCGGGCGACAGGGGGCGCCCCCTACAATGAGCAGTTCTTC. Translated, it gives CASSLRATGGAPYNEQFF.

This clone appeared once. The chain links TRBV6-5 to TRBJ1-6; 9 bases line up with TRBD1. Per germline, CDR1 MNHEY and CDR2 SVGAGI. The CDR3 is made up of 14 amino acids. The J segment lost 12 bases and the V segment lost 2 bases, leaving 5 bases of the junction unmatched. The CDR3 sequence: CASSYGTGKIPLHF. For the CDR3, the DNA is TGTGCCAGCAGTTACGGGACAGGGAAAATACCCCTCCACTTT.

The CDR3 here is CASSLGGEKLFF. CDR3 DNA: TGTGCCAGCAGCTTAGGAGGAGAAAAACTGTTTTTT. This chain uses TRBV7-9 with TRBJ1-4; no definite D call. Germline CDR1 and CDR2: SEHNR and FQNEAQ (reference sequence). The CDR3 is 12 amino acids. Trimming took 1 base from V and 8 from J, leaving 5 bases between them.

V and J are TRBV14 and TRBJ2-7, with TRBD1 identical over 10 bases. The CDR3 covers 16 residues. V trimming: 4 bases; J trimming: 2 bases; junction bases outside the gene matches: 8. Germline lookup yields CDR1 SGHDN and CDR2 FVKESK. The CDR3 sequence is CASSPFTGTGAYEQYF. CDR3 in DNA: TGTGCCAGCAGCCCCTTTACCGGGACAGGGGCCTACGAGCAGTACTTC. The entire variable domain, with the rest obtained from reference TRBV14 and TRBJ2-7, is as follows: EAGVTQFPSHSVIEKGQTVTLRCDPISGHDNLYWYRRVMGKEIKFLLHFVKESKQDESGMPNNRFLAERTGGTYSTLKVQPAELEDSGVYFCASSPFTGTGAYEQYFGPGTRLTVT.